The entry below describes one T cell receptor (beta chain). Germline V gene data show CDR1 as SGHVS and CDR2 as FQNEAQ. CDR3 length: 15 residues. With V trimmed by 3 bases and J by 7 bases, 9 bases remained unmatched. The data were taken from a study of blood T cell repertoires in COVID-19. Authors' methods: For nucleated cells, counts were estimated from reference gene primer amplification. Some clones are missing from TCRdb's copy, which holds only in-frame ones; the method was immunoSEQ multiplex PCR. Clonal size and the V and J genes are those of that table, whereas D and trimming came from the DNA. The sample consists of over 30,000 clones, about four fifths of them appearing once.

The source of this sequence is a man older than 75 with active or convalescent COVID-19. The sequencing input was peripheral blood. This chain uses TRBV7-8 with TRBJ2-5; 9 bases line up with TRBD1. The CDR3 DNA is TGTGCCAGCAGCTTGAGGGACAGGGCAATAGGGACCCAGTACTTC. It is translated as CASSLRDRAIGTQYF.